The 29 T cell receptor beta chains given below trace back to one sample, sequenced in a study of control samples from healthy donors and cancer patients. Here immunoSEQ multiplex PCR was the method, and the copy in TCRdb shows in-frame clones only, minus some. The data contain 150,000 to 200,000 clones, around nine tenths of them singletons. The sample taken for sequencing was blood. The receptors derive from a woman in her twenties or thirties in good health.

The J gene is TRBJ2-2, the V gene TRBV6-2 or TRBV6-3; D remains ambiguous. Trimming shortened V by 5 bases and J by 8 bases, and 6 bases separated the two germline ends. This CDR3 is built from 11 residues. CDR1 and CDR2 from the germline V gene are MNHEY and SVGEGT. CDR3 in DNA: TGTGCCAGCAGTCCGTCGGGGGAGCTGTTTTTT. It yields the protein CASSPSGELFF.

The J gene is TRBJ1-4, the V gene TRBV6-5, with 7 bases matching TRBD1. CDR1 and CDR2 from the germline V gene are MNHEY and SVGAGI. With 6 bases clipped from V and 7 bases from J, the junction kept 8 bases outside the gene matches. The CDR3 has 14 residues. In DNA, the CDR3 is TGTGCCAGCAGGATATCCGGGACAGCTGAAAAACTGTTTTTT. Its translation is CASRISGTAEKLFF.

The chain recombines TRBV11-2 with TRBJ2-4, with D unclear. Germline V gene data show CDR1 as SGHAT and CDR2 as FQNNGV. There are 12 residues in the CDR3. Between the trimmed V and J ends, which lost 5 bases and 0 bases, there was a span of 2 bases. The CDR3 DNA is TGTGCCAGCAGCGTAGCCAAAAACATTCAGTACTTC. The encoded protein is CASSVAKNIQYF.

This sequence joins TRBV6-6 and TRBJ1-1, with D tentatively TRBD1 (6 bases). CDR1 and CDR2 (germline): MNHNY, SVGAGI (reference sequence). The CDR3 has 14 residues. V was shortened by 6 bases and J by 5 bases, with 16 bases between the two germline ends. Written as DNA, the CDR3 is TGTGCCAGCAGGTCTGGGGGGGGCCATACTGAAGCTTTCTTT. It codes for CASRSGGGHTEAFF.

The chain carries TRBV11-3 and TRBJ2-1; the D gene could be TRBD1 or TRBD2 (5 bases each). V lost 5 bases and J 1 base, leaving 15 bases between the germline ends. The CDR3 extends over 16 amino acids. The germline CDR1 and CDR2 sequences are SGHNT and YENEEA. The CDR3 reads CASSRWGGRSYNEQFF. The DNA of the CDR3 is TGTGCCAGCAGCCGCTGGGGCGGGCGTTCCTACAATGAGCAGTTCTTC. Using reference TRBV11-3 and TRBJ2-1 for the parts outside the CDR3, the full variable domain is EAGVVQSPRYKIIEKKQPVAFWCNPISGHNTLYWYLQNLGQGPELLIRYENEEAVDDSQLPKDRFSAERLKGVDSTLKIQPAELGDSAVYLCASSRWGGRSYNEQFFGPGTRLTVL.

The chain has TRBV10-3 and TRBJ2-3, with a weak D call TRBD1 (5 bases). This CDR3 has 15 residues. V was cut by 10 bases and J by 0 bases, with 17 bases left in between. Per the germline V gene, CDR1 is ENHRY and CDR2 is SYGVKD. CDR3 sequence reads: CATGGAARSTDTQYF. CDR3 sequence (DNA): TGTGCCACGGGTGGGGCTGCGCGTAGCACAGATACGCAGTATTTT.

The chain joins TRBV3-1 (or the pseudogene TRBV3-2) to TRBJ1-5, with D possibly being TRBD1 (6 bases). Germline lookup yields CDR1 LGHDT and CDR2 YNNKEL (reference sequence). V dropped 4 bases and J dropped 5 bases, with 12 bases sitting between them. CDR3 length equals 14 residues. The CDR3 DNA is TGTGCCAGCAGCCCCCACGGGGGCGATCAGCCCCAGCATTTT. Encoded protein: CASSPHGGDQPQHF.

V and J are TRBV7-3 and TRBJ2-1; 11 nucleotides match TRBD2. The CDR3 extends over 19 amino acids. V lost 2 bases, J lost 1 base, and 10 bases stayed unmatched. CDR1 and CDR2 (germline): SGHTA, FQGTGA. This CDR3 reads CASSLESWLAGGSYNEQFF. The CDR3 DNA sequence: TGTGCCAGCAGCTTAGAAAGCTGGCTAGCGGGAGGATCCTACAATGAGCAGTTCTTC.

The DNA for the CDR3 is TGTGCCAGTAGTATGAGGCGGGGGGCAACCTACGAGCAGTACTTC. This codes for CASSMRRGATYEQYF. The J gene is TRBJ2-7, the V gene TRBV19; 8 nucleotides agree with TRBD2. The V gene end was trimmed by 3 bases and the J gene end by 2 bases; junction bases not matched to a gene: 6. The germline gives CDR1 LNHDA, CDR2 SQIVND (reference sequence). CDR3 length equals 15 residues.

The chain links TRBV4-2 to TRBJ2-1; D is possibly TRBD2 (6 bases). Per germline, CDR1 LGHNA and CDR2 YNFKEQ. The CDR3 is 15 amino acids. The germline V and J ends were trimmed by 0 bases and 4 bases, with 10 bases remaining between them. Written as DNA, the CDR3 is TGTGCCAGCAGCCAAGATCCGGGAGAGTACAATGAGCAGTTCTTC. Its translation: CASSQDPGEYNEQFF.

The chain links TRBV18 to TRBJ1-2, with 7 bases fitting TRBD1. Trimming removed 4 bases from V and 5 bases from J; junction bases left unmatched: 1. The CDR3 extends over 12 amino acids. CDR1 KGHSH and CDR2 LQKENI come from the germline V gene. The CDR3 DNA reads as TGTGCCAGCTCACAGGGGGCGTATGGCTACACCTTC. Its protein product is CASSQGAYGYTF.

The V and J genes are TRBV7-9 and TRBJ2-1; the D gene is possibly TRBD2 (6 bases). Germline CDR1 reads SEHNR; CDR2 reads FQNEAQ (reference sequence). This CDR3 contains 15 residues. V shed 8 bases and J shed 8 bases, with 22 bases lying between them. CDR3 in amino acids: CASVKAGTPSDEQFF. CDR3 in DNA: TGTGCCAGCGTTAAGGCCGGGACTCCGAGCGATGAGCAGTTCTTC.

As DNA, the CDR3 is TGTGCCAGCAGTTTGGACAACAATCAGCCCCAGCATTTT. This sequence encodes CASSLDNNQPQHF. The rearrangement links TRBV28 to TRBJ1-5; D is perhaps TRBD1 (5 bases). Trimming stripped 3 bases from V and 3 bases from J, with 6 bases between. The germline gives CDR1 MDHEN, CDR2 SYDVKM. The CDR3 runs to 13 residues.

The sample holds one count of this clone. The chain has TRBV19 and TRBJ1-1; D gene uncertain. CDR3 size: 16 residues. The germline gives CDR1 LNHDA, CDR2 SQIVND (reference sequence). V lost 7 bases and J lost 0, with 18 bases in between. CDR3: CASKGTSVGMNTEAFF. CDR3 DNA sequence: TGTGCCAGTAAAGGCACCTCAGTGGGGATGAACACTGAAGCTTTCTTT.

Worth noting for this clone: Other DNA sequences in the same sample also yield this CDR3. The rearrangement links TRBV5-1 to TRBJ2-7, with D possibly TRBD2 on 6 matching bases. Germline V gives CDR1 SGHRS, CDR2 YFSETQ. There are 14 residues in the CDR3. Deletions cut 2 bases from V and 1 base from J, with 10 bases between. CDR3 sequence reads: CASSFGTGSYEQYF. CDR3 nucleotide sequence: TGCGCCAGCAGCTTCGGGACTGGGTCCTACGAGCAGTACTTC. Together with reference TRBV5-1 and TRBJ2-7, the CDR3 gives the full variable domain: KAGVTQTPRYLIKTRGQQVTLSCSPISGHRSVSWYQQTPGQGLQFLFEYFSETQRNKGNFPGRFSGRQFSNSRSEMNVSTLELGDSALYLCASSFGTGSYEQYFGPGTRLTVT.

As regards this clone: One junction end disagrees with the germline gene, perhaps due to a read error. The chain uses TRBV16 and TRBJ1-6; D remains ambiguous. There are 17 residues in the CDR3. The germline V gene encodes CDR1 KGHSY and CDR2 FQNENV. The CDR3 DNA follows: TGTGCCAGCACCCAAGGACTTTATAGCTCCTATAATTCACCCCTCCACTTT. Protein product: CASTQGLYSSYNSPLHF.

This chain uses TRBV9 with TRBJ2-1, with D possibly TRBD2 on 6 matching bases. The germline V gene has CDR1 SGDLS and CDR2 YYNGEE. Trimming took 4 bases from V and 8 from J, leaving 19 bases between them. This CDR3 contains 15 residues. CDR3 region: CASSTHRVGGDEQFF. The DNA of the CDR3 is TGTGCCAGCAGCACCCACAGAGTTGGAGGGGATGAGCAGTTCTTC.

The chain combines TRBV19 with TRBJ1-5, with TRBD1 as a possible D gene (5 bases). This CDR3 has 15 amino acids. Germline CDR1 LNHDA, CDR2 SQIVND (reference sequence). Trimming left V 6 bases short and J 6 bases short, with 18 bases between. The CDR3 protein is CASRGMGGLFQPQHF. The CDR3 nucleotides are TGTGCCAGTAGAGGGATGGGGGGACTATTTCAGCCCCAGCATTTT.

This clone was observed a single time. The genes are TRBV7-3 and TRBJ2-2; TRBD1 aligns across 7 bases. After removal of 5 bases from V and 1 base from J, the junction contained 4 bases not matched to a gene. Germline CDR1 SGHTA, CDR2 FQGTGA. The CDR3 is made up of 15 amino acids. The CDR3 DNA follows: TGTGCCAGCAGCCTATCAGGGGGGAACACCGGGGAGCTGTTTTTT. Protein: CASSLSGGNTGELFF.

The CDR3 nucleotides read TGTGCCAGCAGCCGGCAGGGGACCGGGGAGCTGTTTTTT. Protein: CASSRQGTGELFF. The chain uses TRBV3-1 (or the pseudogene TRBV3-2) and TRBJ2-2, with a weak D call TRBD1 (6 bases). This CDR3 has 13 residues. CDR1 is LGHDT, CDR2 YNNKEL, per germline (reference sequence). V lost 4 bases, J lost 5 bases, and 8 bases lay in between.

The chain carries TRBV19 and TRBJ1-5, with D possibly being TRBD1 (5 bases). With 2 bases removed from V and 2 bases from J, the gap between germline ends came to 13 bases. The CDR3 consists of 16 residues. The germline CDR1 and CDR2 sequences are LNHDA and SQIVND (reference sequence). CDR3 bases: TGTGCCAGTAGTATATTTTTTCGGGGGGGCAATCAGCCCCAGCATTTT. Translation: CASSIFFRGGNQPQHF.

The rearrangement uses TRBV6-5 and TRBJ1-5, with a weak D call TRBD1 (6 bases). Germline values: CDR1 MNHEY, CDR2 SVGAGI. The CDR3 consists of 15 residues. V was shortened by 7 bases and J by 0 bases, with 13 bases between the two germline ends. As DNA, the CDR3 is TGTGCCAGCACCCCCGGGGGCACTAGCAATCAGCCCCAGCATTTT. Translating gives CASTPGGTSNQPQHF.

This clone was detected only a few times. This rearrangement joins TRBV30 to TRBJ2-2, with D unclear. The CDR3 length is 14 residues. The germline CDR1 and CDR2 sequences are GTSNPN and SVGIG (reference sequence). The V gene lost 5 bases and the J gene lost 0 bases, with 10 bases spanning the gap. CDR3 region: CAWQGPSNTGELFF. The DNA of the CDR3 is TGTGCCTGGCAAGGGCCCTCGAACACCGGGGAGCTGTTTTTT.

This chain joins TRBV4-1 and TRBJ2-1; 9 bases align to TRBD2. V lost 3 bases and J lost 4; bases outside the gene matches: 4. The CDR3 runs to 15 residues. Germline values: CDR1 MGHRA, CDR2 YSYEKL. The CDR3 loop reads CASSHPSGIYNEQFF. CDR3 DNA sequence: TGCGCCAGCAGCCATCCTAGCGGGATATACAATGAGCAGTTCTTC.

CDR3 DNA: TGCGCCAGTTCTCGGGGGCAGTTTTCACCCCTCCACTTT. Protein sequence: CASSRGQFSPLHF. V is TRBV10-1 and J is TRBJ1-6; tentative D call: TRBD1 (6 bases). This CDR3 spans 13 amino acids. Trimming left V 9 bases short and J 9 bases short, with 15 bases between. The germline gives CDR1 WNHNN, CDR2 SYGVQD (reference sequence).

This rearrangement joins TRBV24-1 to TRBJ2-1, with D unclear. The CDR3 length is 15 residues. Germline values: CDR1 KGHDR, CDR2 SFDVKD. V was trimmed by 0 bases and J by 4 bases, leaving 9 bases between them. This CDR3 reads CATSDLQVPYNEQFF. In nucleotides, the CDR3 is TGTGCCACCAGTGATTTGCAGGTTCCGTACAATGAGCAGTTCTTC.

This clone appeared a single time. The V gene is TRBV7-2, the J gene TRBJ1-4; a possible D gene is TRBD1 (6 bases). The length of the CDR3 is 15 residues. The germline V and J ends were trimmed by 3 bases and 1 base, with 9 bases remaining between them. The germline gives CDR1 SGHTA, CDR2 FQGNSA. This chain's CDR3 is CASSFVGGTNEKLFF. The CDR3 DNA reads TGTGCCAGCAGCTTCGTAGGGGGAACTAATGAAAAACTGTTTTTT.

J is TRBJ1-6 and V is TRBV14; the D is unclear. V was shortened by 4 bases and J by 9 bases, with 16 bases between the two germline ends. Germline CDR1 reads SGHDN; CDR2 reads FVKESK. The CDR3 loop spans 15 amino acids. The CDR3 spells CASSPLRGIFSPLHF. The CDR3 DNA reads TGTGCCAGCAGCCCGTTAAGAGGGATTTTTTCACCCCTCCACTTT.

The chain carries TRBV19 and TRBJ2-1, with D tentatively TRBD2 (6 bases). This CDR3 contains 15 residues. V was clipped by 2 bases and J by 6 bases, with 14 bases between them. Per the germline V gene, CDR1 is LNHDA and CDR2 is SQIVND (reference sequence). CDR3 residues: CASSILGLGTNEQFF. The CDR3 DNA sequence: TGTGCCAGTAGTATACTGGGACTTGGGACCAATGAGCAGTTCTTC.